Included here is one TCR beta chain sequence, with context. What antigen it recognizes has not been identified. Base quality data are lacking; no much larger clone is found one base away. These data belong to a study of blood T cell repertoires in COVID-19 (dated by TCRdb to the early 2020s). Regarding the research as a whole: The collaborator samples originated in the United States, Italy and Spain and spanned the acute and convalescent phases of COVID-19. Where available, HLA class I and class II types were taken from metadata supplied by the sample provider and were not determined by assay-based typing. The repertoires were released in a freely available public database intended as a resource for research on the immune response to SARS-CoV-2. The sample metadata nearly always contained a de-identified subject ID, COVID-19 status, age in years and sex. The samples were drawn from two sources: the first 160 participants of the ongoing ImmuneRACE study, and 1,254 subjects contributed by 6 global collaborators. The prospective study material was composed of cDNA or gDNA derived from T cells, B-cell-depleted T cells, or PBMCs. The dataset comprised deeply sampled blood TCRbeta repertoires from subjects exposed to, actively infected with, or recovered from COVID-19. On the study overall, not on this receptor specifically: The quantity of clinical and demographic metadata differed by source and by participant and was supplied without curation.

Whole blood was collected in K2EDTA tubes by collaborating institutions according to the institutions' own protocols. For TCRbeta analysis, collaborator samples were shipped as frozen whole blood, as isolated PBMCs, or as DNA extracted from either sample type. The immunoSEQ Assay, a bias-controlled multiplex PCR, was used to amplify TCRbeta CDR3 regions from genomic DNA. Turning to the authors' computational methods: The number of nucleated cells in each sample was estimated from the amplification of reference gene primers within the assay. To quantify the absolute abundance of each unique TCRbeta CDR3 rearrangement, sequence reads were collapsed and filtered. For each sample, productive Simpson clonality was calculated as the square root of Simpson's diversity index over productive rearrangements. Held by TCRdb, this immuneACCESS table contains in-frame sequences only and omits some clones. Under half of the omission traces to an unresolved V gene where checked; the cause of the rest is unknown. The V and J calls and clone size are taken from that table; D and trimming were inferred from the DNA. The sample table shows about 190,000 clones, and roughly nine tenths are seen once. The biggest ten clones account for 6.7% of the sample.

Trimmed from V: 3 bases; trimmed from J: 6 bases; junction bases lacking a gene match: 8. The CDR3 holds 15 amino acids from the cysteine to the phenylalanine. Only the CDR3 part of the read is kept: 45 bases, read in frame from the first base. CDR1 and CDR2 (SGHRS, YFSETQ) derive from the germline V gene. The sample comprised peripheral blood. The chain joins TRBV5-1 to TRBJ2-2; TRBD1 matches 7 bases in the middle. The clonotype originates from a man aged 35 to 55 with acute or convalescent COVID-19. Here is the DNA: TGCGCCAGCAGCTCCGTACGACAGGGCCCCGGGGAGCTGTTTTTT. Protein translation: CASSSVRQGPGELFF.